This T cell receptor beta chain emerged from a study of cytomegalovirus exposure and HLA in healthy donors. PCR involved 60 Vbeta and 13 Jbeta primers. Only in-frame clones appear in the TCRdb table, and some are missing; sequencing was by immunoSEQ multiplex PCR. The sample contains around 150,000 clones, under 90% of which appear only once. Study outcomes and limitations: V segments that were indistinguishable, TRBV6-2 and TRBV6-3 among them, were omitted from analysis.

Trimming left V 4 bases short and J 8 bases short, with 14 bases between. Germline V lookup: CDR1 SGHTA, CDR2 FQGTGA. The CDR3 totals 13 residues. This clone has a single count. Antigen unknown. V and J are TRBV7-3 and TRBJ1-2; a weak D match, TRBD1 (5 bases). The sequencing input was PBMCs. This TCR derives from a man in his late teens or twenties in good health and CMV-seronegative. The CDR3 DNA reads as TGTGCCAGCAGCTCCCATACAGGAGACGGCTACACCTTC. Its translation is CASSSHTGDGYTF.